The 18 T cell receptor beta chains listed next were all sequenced from one sample in a study of human T cells and chemical hapten exposure. One entry per CDR3 protein results from TCRdb running MiXCR on the RACE reads. The table records some 170,000 distinct CDR3 sequences, 20% to 25% of them present only once. Time point reported: patch test 1, 2 weeks after DPC sensitization. Treatment defined: therapeutic diphenylcyclopropenone sensitization with weekly scalp DPC. The sample consisted of whole blood, taken in connection with sensitization to the hapten diphenylcyclopropenone (DPC). These receptors all come from a woman in her forties or fifties with alopecia areata. Some clones in this sample may be carry-over from other donors' samples.

V is TRBV18 and J is TRBJ2-1, with 11 positions matching TRBD2. Germline V gene sequence: CDR1 KGHSH, CDR2 LQKENI. Trimming cost V 5 bases and J 6 bases; bases outside gene matches: 9. CDR3 length: 16 residues. The CDR3 coding sequence is TGTGCCAGCTCAACCAGGGGGACTAGCGGAATCAATGAGCAGTTCTTC. Its protein product is CASSTRGTSGINEQFF.

The gene calls are TRBV2 and TRBJ1-5, with TRBD1 matching over 12 bases. This CDR3 is built from 18 residues. Per germline, CDR1 SNHLY and CDR2 FYNNEI. With 5 bases clipped from V and 0 bases from J, the junction kept 8 bases outside the gene matches. CDR3 residues: CASSSGTGGDYSNQPQHF. The DNA of the CDR3 is TGTGCCAGCAGTTCCGGGACAGGGGGCGATTATAGCAATCAGCCCCAGCATTTT.

V is TRBV2 and J is TRBJ2-2; the match to TRBD2 covers 8 bases. Germline CDR1 and CDR2: SNHLY and FYNNEI. Germline trimming cut 3 bases from V and 3 bases from J; bases unmatched to any gene: 6. This CDR3 comprises 16 residues. The CDR3: CASSDPSGSYTGELFF. The CDR3 DNA is TGTGCCAGCAGTGATCCCAGCGGGAGTTACACCGGGGAGCTGTTTTTT. Using reference TRBV2 and TRBJ2-2 for the parts outside the CDR3, the full variable domain is EPEVTQTPSHQVTQMGQEVILRCVPISNHLYFYWYRQILGQKVEFLVSFYNNEISEKSEIFDDQFSVERPDGSNFTLKIRSTKLEDSAMYFCASSDPSGSYTGELFFGEGSRLTVL.

The chain recombines TRBV2 with TRBJ2-3; maybe TRBD2 (5 bases). The germline V gene encodes CDR1 SNHLY and CDR2 FYNNEI. Trimming removed 2 bases at V and 0 bases at J, with 9 bases between. The CDR3 has 15 amino acids. CDR3 in DNA: TGTGCCAGCAGTGAAACGGGGTTTAGCACAGATACGCAGTATTTT. This translates into CASSETGFSTDTQYF. The whole variable domain, filled in from reference TRBV2 and TRBJ2-3, reads EPEVTQTPSHQVTQMGQEVILRCVPISNHLYFYWYRQILGQKVEFLVSFYNNEISEKSEIFDDQFSVERPDGSNFTLKIRSTKLEDSAMYFCASSETGFSTDTQYFGPGTRLTVL.

The chain combines TRBV5-1 with TRBJ1-4; a possible D gene is TRBD1 (5 bases). Trimming took off 5 bases at V and 0 bases at J, with 11 bases between the two ends. Germline assignment: CDR1 SGHRS and CDR2 YFSETQ. This CDR3 comprises 15 residues. The CDR3 sequence: CASRRDGATNEKLFF. The DNA for the CDR3 is TGCGCCAGCAGGAGGGACGGTGCAACTAATGAAAAACTGTTTTTT.

The rearrangement links TRBV12-3 or TRBV12-4 to TRBJ1-1; the D is unclear. This CDR3 comprises 13 residues. V lost 5 bases and J lost 7, with 14 bases in between. CDR3 in amino acids: CASSTIGGSEAFF. In nucleotides, the CDR3 is TGTGCCAGCAGTACTATCGGTGGGAGTGAAGCTTTCTTT.

The rearrangement links TRBV7-8 to TRBJ2-5; D gene unclear. This CDR3 contains 14 residues. The germline V gene has CDR1 SGHVS and CDR2 FQNEAQ. Trimming took 5 bases from V and 5 from J, leaving 15 bases between them. CDR3: CASSPHGSRETQYF. The CDR3 nucleotides are TGTGCCAGCAGCCCCCACGGGTCACGGGAGACCCAGTACTTC.

This clonotype was counted only a few times. The genes are TRBV15 and TRBJ2-7; D is uncertain. The CDR3 loop spans 14 amino acids. Germline V gene data show CDR1 as LNHNV and CDR2 as YYDKDF (reference sequence). Trimming removed 1 base from V and 2 bases from J, with 9 bases in between. The CDR3 loop is CATSRGRRPYEQYF. The CDR3 DNA is TGTGCCACCAGCAGAGGACGGAGACCCTACGAGCAGTACTTC.

There are many counts of this clonotype. The chain has TRBV7-3 and TRBJ2-1; 9 nucleotides line up with TRBD2. Looked up from germline, CDR1 is SGHTA and CDR2 is FQGTGA. The CDR3 contains 15 residues. V lost 2 bases, J lost 9 bases, and 8 bases stayed unmatched. CDR3 region: CASSLGSGSSGEQFF. The CDR3, as DNA: TGTGCCAGCAGCTTAGGTAGCGGGAGTAGCGGTGAGCAGTTCTTC.

The rearrangement uses TRBV7-9 and TRBJ1-4; 7 bases line up with TRBD1. Losses at the gene ends were 5 bases for V and 6 bases for J; bases not matched to a gene: 12. Germline lookup yields CDR1 SEHNR and CDR2 FQNEAQ (reference sequence). This CDR3 is built from 16 residues. CDR3 amino acids: CASSRNTGEWHEKLFF. The CDR3 DNA follows: TGTGCCAGCAGCCGTAATACAGGGGAATGGCATGAAAAACTGTTTTTT.

This clonotype showed up just a few times. The chain links TRBV10-3 to TRBJ1-1, with 8 bases lining up with TRBD1. The V gene's germline CDR1 is ENHRY and CDR2 SYGVKD. The CDR3 consists of 14 residues. Trimming cost V 8 bases and J 0 bases; bases outside gene matches: 5. The chain's CDR3 is CAIGTGGMNTEAFF. The CDR3 DNA reads TGTGCCATCGGGACAGGTGGCATGAACACTGAAGCTTTCTTT.

The table lists this clonotype with a few counts. This chain connects TRBV7-3 to TRBJ2-3, with 9 bases identical to TRBD2. V was pared by 3 bases and J by 5 bases, with 6 bases of the junction left unmatched. Germline V CDR1 and CDR2: SGHTA, FQGTGA. The CDR3 is made up of 15 amino acids. In DNA, the CDR3 is TGTGCCAGCAGCTTGGTAGCGGGAGAAGGAGATACGCAGTATTTT. This encodes CASSLVAGEGDTQYF.

This clonotype showed up many times. The rearrangement joins TRBV9 to TRBJ2-7, with 8 bases matching TRBD2. Germline V CDR1 and CDR2: SGDLS, YYNGEE. The ends lost 2 bases at V and 3 bases at J; junction bases unmatched: 4. The CDR3 consists of 14 residues. CDR3 nucleotides: TGTGCCAGCAGCGTTAGCGGGACGGTCTACGAGCAGTACTTC. Encoded protein: CASSVSGTVYEQYF. The whole variable domain, filled in from reference TRBV9 and TRBJ2-7, reads DSGVTQTPKHLITATGQRVTLRCSPRSGDLSVYWYQQSLDQGLQFLIQYYNGEERAKGNILERFSAQQFPDLHSELNLSSLELGDSALYFCASSVSGTVYEQYFGPGTRLTVT.

This rearrangement joins TRBV29-1 to TRBJ2-4; tentative D call: TRBD2 (5 bases). CDR1 SQVTM and CDR2 ANQGSEA come from the germline V gene. The CDR3 totals 17 residues. Trimming removed 5 bases at V and 0 bases at J, with 20 bases between. Written as DNA, the CDR3 is TGCAGCGTTATCGGGATTACGATCATCGGAGCCAAAAACATTCAGTACTTC. Residues: CSVIGITIIGAKNIQYF.

The table lists this clonotype with many counts. The rearrangement uses TRBV29-1 and TRBJ2-5, with D unclear. CDR3 length: 11 amino acids. Trimming removed 6 bases from V and 7 bases from J, with 12 bases in between. Germline V gene lookup returns CDR1 SQVTM and CDR2 ANQGSEA. The CDR3 here is CSVGPDGTQYF. The CDR3 nucleotides read TGCAGCGTAGGGCCAGACGGGACCCAGTACTTC.

This clonotype was detected only a few times. This CDR3 is CASSLETGPYGYTF. The CDR3 coding sequence is TGTGCCAGCAGCTTGGAGACAGGGCCCTATGGCTACACCTTC. V usage is TRBV5-5 and J usage is TRBJ1-2, with 7 bases lining up with TRBD1. The CDR3 is made up of 14 amino acids. V lost 0 bases, J lost 4 bases, and 3 bases stayed unmatched. CDR1 SGHKS and CDR2 YYEKEE come from the germline V gene (reference sequence).

This clonotype was observed a few times. This rearrangement joins TRBV7-9 to TRBJ2-1, with 7 bases identical to TRBD2. Trimming removed 2 bases from V and 5 bases from J; junction bases left unmatched: 6. CDR3 length: 15 amino acids. CDR1 SEHNR and CDR2 FQNEAQ come from the germline V gene (reference sequence). The CDR3 DNA is TGTGCCAGCAGCTTACAGAGGCTAGCGGACAATGAGCAGTTCTTC. Translated, it gives CASSLQRLADNEQFF.

The chain employs TRBV12-3 or TRBV12-4 and TRBJ1-3, with 8 bases lining up with TRBD1. This CDR3 has 15 amino acids. J was trimmed by 5 bases and V by 11 bases; bases with no gene match: 14. The CDR3 coding sequence is TGTGCCGGCTGCCGGACAGGGAGTACTCGAAACACCATATATTTT. Amino acid sequence: CAGCRTGSTRNTIYF.